This record looks at one T cell receptor beta chain sequence and its context. The data were taken from a study of blood T cells in healthy people across ages. A second PCR of about 7 to 12 cycles used a sample-barcoded 5' primer and a J-beta primer mix. TCRdb itself ran the 5' RACE reads through MiXCR, one entry per CDR3 protein. The sample records around 1,800,000 distinct CDR3 sequences, roughly two fifths being singletons. The CDR3 is made up of 17 amino acids. V dropped 0 bases and J dropped 6 bases, with 18 bases sitting between them. Looked up from germline, CDR1 is MNHEY and CDR2 is SVGAGI. Each sample used at least 6.5 million PBMCs.

The receptor was derived from a human donor in good health. V and J are TRBV6-5 and TRBJ2-1; D call uncertain. What was sequenced was blood. CDR3 in amino acids: CASSYSTTNPDRNEQFF. The CDR3 bases are TGTGCCAGCAGTTACTCCACTACTAACCCTGACCGCAATGAGCAGTTCTTC.